This T cell receptor beta chain appears in the sequencing data of a study of blood T cell repertoires in COVID-19 (dated by TCRdb to 2020 to 2022). Looking at the study overall: Collaborator samples came from the United States, Italy and Spain and covered acute and convalescent phases of COVID-19. The prospective study material was composed of cDNA or gDNA derived from T cells, B-cell-depleted T cells, or PBMCs. Deeply sampled blood TCRbeta repertoires from subjects exposed to, actively infected with, or recovered from COVID-19 were included in the dataset. A freely available public database, intended as a resource for researchers studying the immune response to SARS-CoV-2, is where the repertoires were released. The samples were drawn from the first 160 participants of the ongoing ImmuneRACE study and from 1,254 subjects provided by 6 global collaborators. A de-identified subject ID, COVID-19 status, age in years and sex were almost always included in the sample metadata. Where HLA class I and class II types were available, the types were taken from metadata supplied by the sample provider, not from assay-based typing. Results the study describes overall, beyond this receptor: The quantity of clinical and demographic metadata differed by source and by participant and was supplied without curation.

TCRbeta CDR3 regions were amplified from genomic DNA using the immunoSEQ Assay, a bias-controlled multiplex PCR. The authors' analysis ran thus. Nucleated cell counts per sample were estimated from amplification of reference gene primers within the assay. Sequence reads were collapsed and filtered to measure the absolute abundance of every unique TCRbeta CDR3 rearrangement. For each sample, productive Simpson clonality was calculated as the square root of Simpson's diversity index over productive rearrangements. TCRdb obtained this table from immuneACCESS and retained in-frame rearrangements with V and J assigned. These tables miss some clones; where compared with another copy, unresolved V genes account for less than half of the shortfall, and the remainder is unexplained. That table is the source of V, J and clone size, and D and trimming were worked out from the DNA. Recorded for this sample are about 200,000 clones; around four fifths of them occurred a single time. The ten top clones hold around 21% of the sample.

Taken from cysteine to phenylalanine, the CDR3 has 13 residues. Only the CDR3 region is kept as DNA, spanning 39 bases read in frame from base 1. In the germline V gene (reference sequence), CDR1 corresponds to LNHDA and CDR2 to SQIVND. Trimming at the junction amounts to 7 bases on V and 8 bases on J, and the germline ends lie 17 bases apart. On this clone: Its specific antigen is unknown. The sample holds no much larger clone one base away, and base qualities are not on file.

The collaborating institutions used their own protocols to collect whole blood in K2EDTA tubes. For TCRbeta analysis, collaborators shipped samples as frozen whole blood, isolated PBMCs, or DNA extracted from either of those sample types. Sequencing was carried out using peripheral blood. The chain uses TRBV19 and TRBJ1-2; TRBD1 is perhaps the D gene, given 6 matching bases. The source is a human donor in a cohort sampled during active COVID-19. In nucleotides, the sequence is TGTGCCAGTAATACAGGGTCCGCCGACGGCTACACCTTC. This encodes CASNTGSADGYTF.